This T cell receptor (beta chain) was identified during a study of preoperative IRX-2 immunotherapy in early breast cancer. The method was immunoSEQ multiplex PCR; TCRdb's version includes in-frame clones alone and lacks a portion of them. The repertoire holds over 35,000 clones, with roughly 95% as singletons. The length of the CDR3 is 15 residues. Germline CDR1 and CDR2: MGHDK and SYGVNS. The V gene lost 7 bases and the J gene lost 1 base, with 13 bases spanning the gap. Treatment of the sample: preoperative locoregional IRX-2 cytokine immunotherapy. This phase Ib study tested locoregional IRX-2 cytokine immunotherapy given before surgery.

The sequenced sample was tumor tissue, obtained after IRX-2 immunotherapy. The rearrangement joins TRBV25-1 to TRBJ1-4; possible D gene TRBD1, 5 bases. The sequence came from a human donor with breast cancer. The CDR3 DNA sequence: TGTGCCAGCACCCCCTTGCAGGGAACTAATGAAAAACTGTTTTTT. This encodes CASTPLQGTNEKLFF. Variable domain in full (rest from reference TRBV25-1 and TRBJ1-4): EADIYQTPRYLVIGTGKKITLECSQTMGHDKMYWYQQDPGMELHLIHYSYGVNSTEKGDLSSESTVSRIRTEHFPLTLESARPSHTSQYLCASTPLQGTNEKLFFGSGTQLSVL.